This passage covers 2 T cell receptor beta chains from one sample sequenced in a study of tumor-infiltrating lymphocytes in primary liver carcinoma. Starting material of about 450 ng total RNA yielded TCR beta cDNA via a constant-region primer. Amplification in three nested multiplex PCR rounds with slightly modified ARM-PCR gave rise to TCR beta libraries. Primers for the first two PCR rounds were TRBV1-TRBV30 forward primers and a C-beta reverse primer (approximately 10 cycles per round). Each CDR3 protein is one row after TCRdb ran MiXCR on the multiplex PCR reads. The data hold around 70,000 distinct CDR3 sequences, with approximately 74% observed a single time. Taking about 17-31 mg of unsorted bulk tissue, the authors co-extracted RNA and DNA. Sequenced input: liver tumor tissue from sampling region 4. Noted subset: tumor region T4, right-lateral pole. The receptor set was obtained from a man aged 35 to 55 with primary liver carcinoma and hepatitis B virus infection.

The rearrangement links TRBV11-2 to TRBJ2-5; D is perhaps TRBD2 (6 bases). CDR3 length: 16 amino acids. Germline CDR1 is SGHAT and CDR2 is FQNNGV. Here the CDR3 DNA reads TGTGGTAACAGATCCCGGGACTCGGGCCAGCAAGAGACCCAGTACTTC. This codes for CGNRSRDSGQQETQYF.

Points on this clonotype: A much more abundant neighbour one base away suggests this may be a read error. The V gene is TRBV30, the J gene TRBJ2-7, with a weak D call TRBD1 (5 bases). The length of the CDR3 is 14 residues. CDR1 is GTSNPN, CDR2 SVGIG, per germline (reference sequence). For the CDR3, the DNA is TGTGCCAGGAGTGATCGTAGGGGCTCCTACGAGCAGTACTTC. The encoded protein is CARSDRRGSYEQYF.